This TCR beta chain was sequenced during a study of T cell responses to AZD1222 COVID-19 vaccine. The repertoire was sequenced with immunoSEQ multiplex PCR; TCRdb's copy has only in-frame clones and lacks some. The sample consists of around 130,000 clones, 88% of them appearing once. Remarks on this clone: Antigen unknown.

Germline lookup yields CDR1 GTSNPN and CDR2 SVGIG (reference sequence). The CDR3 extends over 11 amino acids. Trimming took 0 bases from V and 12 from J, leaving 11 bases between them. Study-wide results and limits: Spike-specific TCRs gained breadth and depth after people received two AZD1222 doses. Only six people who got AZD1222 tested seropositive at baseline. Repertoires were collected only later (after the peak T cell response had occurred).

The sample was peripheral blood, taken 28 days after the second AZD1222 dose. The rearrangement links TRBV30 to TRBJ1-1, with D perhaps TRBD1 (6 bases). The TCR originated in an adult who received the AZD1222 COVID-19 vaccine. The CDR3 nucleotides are TGTGCCTGGAGTGTACAAGGGGGAACTTTCTTT. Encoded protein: CAWSVQGGTFF.